One sample yielded the 14 T cell receptor beta chains listed below, sequenced in a study of OX40 agonist ivuxolimab in advanced cancers. Profiled with immunoSEQ multiplex PCR; TCRdb holds only in-frame clones, not every one. The sample shows tens of thousands of clones, about 90% of them seen only once. Sequenced here: CD4+ or CD8+ T cells sorted from blood, sampled in a trial of the OX40 agonist ivuxolimab. The source is an adult with an advanced solid tumor such as melanoma, head and neck, liver or kidney cancer.

The chain recombines TRBV7-3 with TRBJ2-7; D may be TRBD2 (5 bases). The germline V gene has CDR1 SGHTA and CDR2 FQGTGA. V dropped 4 bases and J dropped 6 bases, with 16 bases sitting between them. The CDR3 runs 14 residues. CDR3 in amino acids: CASSSSRGRGEQYF. CDR3 coding DNA: TGTGCCAGCAGCTCCTCTCGGGGAAGAGGCGAGCAGTACTTC.

V is TRBV6-4 and J is TRBJ1-5; TRBD1 agrees at 8 bases. This CDR3 has 18 amino acids. Germline V lookup: CDR1 MRHNA, CDR2 SNTAGT. The junction had 12 bases not matched to a gene; V was cut back by 1 base and J by 4 bases. CDR3 sequence reads: CASSDWGRGLYWNQPQHF. CDR3 DNA: TGTGCCAGCAGTGACTGGGGCAGGGGGCTTTATTGGAATCAGCCCCAGCATTTT.

This sequence joins TRBV5-4 and TRBJ2-1, with D maybe TRBD2 (5 bases). CDR3 length equals 11 residues. Germline V CDR1 and CDR2: SGHNT, YYREEE (reference sequence). Between the trimmed V and J ends, which lost 1 base and 14 bases, there was a span of 10 bases. Here the CDR3 reads CASSLIREEFF. As DNA, the CDR3 is TGTGCCAGCAGCTTGATCCGGGAAGAGTTCTTC.

The chain joins TRBV27 to TRBJ1-5; 8 bases align to TRBD1. V lost 7 bases to trimming and J lost 2 bases; unmatched junction nucleotides: 7. Germline CDR1 reads MNHEY; CDR2 reads SMNVEV (reference sequence). This CDR3 region has 15 residues. The CDR3 here is CASTSGQGGNQPQHF. CDR3 in DNA: TGTGCCAGCACCTCCGGACAGGGAGGCAATCAGCCCCAGCATTTT.

As to this clone: The junction departs from the called germline gene at one end, perhaps through a read error. Other DNA sequences in the same sample also yield this CDR3. The gene calls are TRBV5-6 and TRBJ2-7; no clear D. The CDR3 is 11 amino acids. CDR1 is SGHDT, CDR2 YYEEEE, per germline. In DNA, the CDR3 is TGCGCCAGCAGCTTGTATTACGAGCAGTACTTC. It is translated as CASSLYYEQYF.

This sequence joins TRBV2 and TRBJ1-6, with 9 positions matching TRBD1. CDR1 and CDR2 (germline): SNHLY, FYNNEI. The V segment lost 5 bases and the J segment 9 bases; nucleotides outside the gene matches: 5. The CDR3 spans 14 residues. CDR3 amino acids: CASSPDRGVSPLHF. In DNA, the CDR3 is TGTGCCAGCAGTCCGGACAGGGGAGTTTCACCCCTCCACTTT. The whole variable domain, remainder taken from reference TRBV2 and TRBJ1-6, is EPEVTQTPSHQVTQMGQEVILRCVPISNHLYFYWYRQILGQKVEFLVSFYNNEISEKSEIFDDQFSVERPDGSNFTLKIRSTKLEDSAMYFCASSPDRGVSPLHFGNGTRLTVT.

The rearrangement uses TRBV9 and TRBJ1-2; 7 bases agree with TRBD1. This CDR3 spans 14 amino acids. Trimming at V came to 5 bases and at J to 3 bases, leaving 7 bases not matched to a gene. Germline CDR1 and CDR2: SGDLS and YYNGEE. CDR3 sequence (DNA): TGTGCCAGCAGGAGACAGGGCGGCTACTATGGCTACACCTTC. Protein: CASRRQGGYYGYTF.

The gene calls are TRBV29-1 and TRBJ2-7; D might be TRBD1 or TRBD2, each matching 6 bases. Trimming cost V 5 bases and J 3 bases, with 17 bases left between them. This CDR3 is built from 14 residues. The germline V gene has CDR1 SQVTM and CDR2 ANQGSEA. CDR3 DNA sequence: TGCAGCGTTTCTGGGGGGCAGAAGGGCTACGAGCAGTACTTC. The encoded protein is CSVSGGQKGYEQYF.

V gene TRBV4-1 combines with J gene TRBJ1-5, with D possibly matching TRBD1 (5 bases). Germline V lookup: CDR1 MGHRA, CDR2 YSYEKL. V dropped 4 bases and J dropped 4 bases, with 11 bases sitting between them. The CDR3 is 14 amino acids. The CDR3 reads CASSLEGWNQPQHF. The CDR3 nucleotides are TGCGCCAGCAGCCTTGAGGGGTGGAATCAGCCCCAGCATTTT.

In its sample, this clone was seen a few times. The chain recombines TRBV21-1 with TRBJ1-6; TRBD1 is the table's D call and was not checked against the DNA. TRBV21-1 is reported as a pseudogene. The CDR3 runs to 15 residues. The CDR3 DNA reads TGTGCCAGCAGCTCACGGGACAGCACTAATTCACCCCTCCACTTT. Residues: CASSSRDSTNSPLHF.

The J gene is TRBJ2-7, the V gene TRBV6-5; D gene uncertain. Per germline, CDR1 MNHEY and CDR2 SVGAGI. V was shortened by 8 bases and J by 6 bases, with 23 bases between the two germline ends. The CDR3 has 15 residues. CDR3: CASPLHTPPHVEQYF. The CDR3 coding sequence is TGTGCCAGCCCTCTTCATACCCCCCCCCACGTCGAGCAGTACTTC.

The gene calls are TRBV2 and TRBJ2-7, with 13 bases matching TRBD2. V lost 6 bases, J lost 2 bases, and 4 bases stayed unmatched. Germline CDR1 and CDR2: SNHLY and FYNNEI. This CDR3 comprises 15 residues. CDR3 sequence (DNA): TGTGCCAGCAGCCCACTAGCGGGAGGGCCCTACGAGCAGTACTTC. It specifies CASSPLAGGPYEQYF.

J is TRBJ1-1 and V is TRBV2; no definite D call. The CDR3 contains 12 residues. Trimming removed 3 bases from V and 8 bases from J, with 10 bases in between. CDR1 is SNHLY, CDR2 FYNNEI, per germline. The CDR3 DNA reads TGTGCCAGCAGTGAGTGGCAGATAGAAGCTTTCTTT. This sequence encodes CASSEWQIEAFF.

The rearrangement links TRBV18 to TRBJ2-1; D not certain. Per the germline V gene, CDR1 is KGHSH and CDR2 is LQKENI. V was shortened by 1 base and J by 0 bases, with 10 bases between the two germline ends. The CDR3 spans 16 residues. The CDR3 region is CASSPQSGSSYNEQFF. The CDR3 region has the DNA TGTGCCAGCTCACCACAATCCGGCAGCTCCTACAATGAGCAGTTCTTC. Combining the CDR3 with reference TRBV18 and TRBJ2-1 gives the whole variable domain NAGVMQNPRHLVRRRGQEARLRCSPMKGHSHVYWYRQLPEEGLKFMVYLQKENIIDESGMPKERFSAEFPKEGPSILRIQQVVRGDSAAYFCASSPQSGSSYNEQFFGPGTRLTVL.